This T cell receptor beta chain was obtained from a study of cytomegalovirus exposure and HLA in healthy donors (TCRdb year 2017). Study-wide context: In an earlier analysis of around 540 of the donors, 276 Gb of sequence data and 90 million to 130 million unique TCR beta sequences from roughly 180 million T cells were reported. A later genetic analysis used genome-wide SNP genotypes for 398 of the 666 donors, treating that subset as a discovery cohort. An earlier analysis of nearly 600 of the donors applied high-throughput TCR beta sequencing to assess whether each TCR beta V gene segment acted as functional or pseudogenic. The study aimed to test whether signatures of past pathogen exposure could be identified by cataloging public T cell receptors. Among the approximately 400 genotyped donors, 75% to 90% belonged to the genetic ancestry cluster associated with self-reported Caucasian donors. An early release covering roughly 580 HLA-typed donors comprised approximately 290 gigabases of sequencing data and about 90 million unique TCR sequences. The later analysis used no new phenotypic data to find candidate immune exposures, relying instead on TCR beta sequences and their occurrence across donors. The study profiled the T cell repertoires of some 610 subjects by immunosequencing and related them to cytomegalovirus serostatus. A separate validation cohort of more than 100 different subjects was used in addition to the approximately 700-subject first cohort. The number of typed donors differed by locus: 629-630 for A, B, C, DRB1 and DQB1; 500 to 550 for DQA1; fewer than 610 for DPA1; and about 470 for DPB1. Across about 370 genotyped donors of the cohort, an average of about 220,000 unique TCR beta nucleotide sequences per donor were sequenced, and 15% to 20% of those sequences were non-productive. A handful of DR-DQ haplotypes were handled as single units for association and clustering because linkage in the cohort was strong. All discovery cohort repertoires had been generated on a single sequencing platform. Class I and class II HLA loci were covered by the typing at four-digit resolution. To predict cytomegalovirus infection status, the study combined high-throughput TCR immunosequencing, statistical association of individual TCRs with disease status, and machine learning. A later analysis re-examined previously published TCR beta repertoires from roughly 650 donors and added high-resolution HLA genotyping to investigate patterns of TCR occurrence. Donor age, sex, ethnicity and CMV serostatus were compiled alongside the repertoire data.

Libraries were made using the immunoSEQ multiplex PCR assay. For the multiplex PCR, a mixture combining 60 forward primers for TCR Vbeta segments and 13 reverse primers for TCR Jbeta segments was used. Amplification of the CDR3 region of rearranged TCR beta genes was performed with a multiplex PCR assay on genomic DNA. The Illumina HiSeq System was used to sequence the amplified TCR beta libraries as 87-base-pair reads. The source study handled its data this way. A later analysis counted tens of millions of unique TCR beta chains across the 500 to 850 repertoires, and 9.5 million to 11 million of these chains were shared by at least two donors. To remove PCR and sequencing errors, raw reads were error-corrected and collapsed into unique sequences using a nearest-neighbor algorithm that merged closely related sequences. CDR3 sequences were aligned to IMGT reference sequences to assign V, D and J gene segments. For a sequence to be retained, at least a six-nucleotide match to both a V gene segment and a J gene segment was required. Rearrangements were called productive when the CDR3 lacked stop codons and stayed in frame with V and J; all others were non-productive. Following IMGT convention, CDR3 was defined as the stretch from the second conserved V-encoded cysteine up to the conserved J-encoded phenylalanine. The earlier analysis of 587 of the donors excluded sequences that lacked an unambiguous match to a single V gene segment. In an earlier analysis of approximately 590 of the donors, V segments were called functional above 56.7% productive rearrangements and were called segregating when the between-donor standard deviation exceeded 5%. To diagnose cytomegalovirus status from the catalog of TCR beta chain sequences, a statistical classification framework was built. In a later analysis, TCR nucleotide sequences were compared against IMGT/GENE-DB human TR gene sequences so that V and J genes could be assigned. The TCRdist pipeline was used in a later analysis to assign CDR3 sequences and most-parsimonious VDJ recombination scenarios. In a later analysis, every TCR beta chain was defined by the combination of its CDR3 amino acid sequence and its V-gene family, and reads without a unique V-gene family were dropped. To address suspected cross-contamination and a sequencing artifact, a later analysis removed roughly 640 highly shared, low-generation-probability nucleotide sequences. In a later analysis, a clonal expansion index for each public chain was calculated from normalized within-repertoire ranks of inferred template counts. Generation probabilities in a later analysis came from a VDJ recombination model fitted to out-of-frame rearrangements, and those results were checked against IGoR. In a later analysis, TCR-TCR, TCR-HLA and TCR-CMV co-occurrence was scored with hypergeometric tests, and a repertoire-size bias correction was applied to TCR pairs. To estimate false discovery rates, a later analysis permuted the HLA or CMV assignments 20 times. In a later analysis, co-occurring TCRs were grouped using DBSCAN, and TCRdist sequence similarity was added for clustering within HLA-allele-positive subsets. Co-occurrence clustering excluded repertoires with fewer than 30,000 or more than 120,000 public chains, plus five with anomalous nucleotide sharing. TCRdb took this table from immuneACCESS and kept in-frame rearrangements with V and J called. Such tables lack part of the clones; where checked against another copy, unresolved V genes explain under half of the gap, and the rest is unexplained. That table supplies the V and J calls and clone size; D and trimming were determined from the DNA. The sample records about 120,000 clones, 75% to 80% of which are singletons. The ten largest clones represent roughly 6.1% of the sample.

Results the study describes overall, beyond this receptor: Presence/absence analyses assumed roughly uniform sequencing depth across donors, an assumption that may not hold. A later analysis reported that several top co-occurrence clusters appeared linked to parvovirus B19, influenza, CMV and Epstein-Barr virus. Broadly in line with IMGT annotations, most TCR beta V segments showed up in productive rearrangements about 87% or about 30% of the time in an earlier analysis of some 590 of the donors. This cohort had only TCR beta chains sequenced, and the lack of alpha or paired-chain data limited which features could be detected. In a later analysis, most CMV-associated TCR beta chains were found to appear HLA-restricted, with HLA associations seemingly driven largely by CMV exposure. In a later analysis, HLA-associated TCR beta chains showed more clonal expansion and lower generation probabilities than non-associated chains that were equally common. Because HLA typing was unavailable for some donors at each locus, only the typed subset was used in association tests. Most TCR sequences were seen in very few donors, while some public TCRs were found in many individuals. A group of highly shared sequence variants was considered likely to be a technical artifact of the sequencing pipeline. Linkage disequilibrium might explain the correlated functional status among segregating V segments, but an unknown experimental factor could not be ruled out. Over 15 rarely observed V segments, including chromosome 9 orphons, were excluded from the earlier analysis of several hundred of the donors because counts were too low. When HLA alleles, especially DR and DQ, strongly co-occurred, TCR associations were difficult to assign to individual alleles. A further reported finding was that TCR beta sequences accurately predicted the HLA-A and HLA-B alleles for most subjects in the first cohort. An association between a missense DCLRE1C variant and V-gene and J-gene trimming of TCR beta chains was found in a later genetic analysis and replicated in an independent cohort. CMV serostatus was the only immune exposure information available for the cohort. A few of the identified cytomegalovirus-associated TCR beta chains were confirmed in vitro to be specific for cytomegalovirus antigens. The classifier was reported to diagnose cytomegalovirus status with high specificity and sensitivity in both the original and validation cohorts. According to a later genetic analysis, donors in an Asian-associated ancestry cluster had fewer N-insertions in productive TCRs than the approximately 650-donor mean. In a later analysis, TCR association rates were found to vary across HLA loci, with the most associated TCRs seen for DRB1 alleles and the fewest for HLA-C alleles. In the study, about 150 TCR beta chains were listed as associated with cytomegalovirus. The authors suggested that the approach could potentially be extended to other disease states and immunological phenotypes. In a later analysis, around 15,000 TCR beta sequences were associated with specific HLA alleles at a false discovery rate of 0.05.

In total, over 600 healthy bone marrow donors made up the cohort. Cohort members were all nominally healthy when sampled, although unrecorded immune exposures were likely present. The donor tested CMV seronegative and was one of the 352 seronegative cohort members. Every donor gave a peripheral blood sample, and the peripheral blood mononuclear cells from that sample were used for TCR beta sequencing. The Qiagen DNeasy Blood Extraction Kit was used to extract genomic DNA from the blood cell samples. A remark on this clone: The antigen it binds to is not known. The junction and the germline gene differ at one end; a read error may be behind it.

The sequencing input was PBMCs. This clonotype originated in a woman aged 40 to 55 in good health and CMV-seronegative.

DNA sequence: TGTTCCAGCAGTAGTAGGAGGGGGCCCCGGAGCGAGCAGTACTTC. The translation is CSSSSRRGPRSEQYF. The chain couples TRBV7-9 to TRBJ2-7, with a weak D call of TRBD1 (7 bases match). The CDR3 measures 15 amino acids from cysteine to phenylalanine. CDR3 DNA is the only sequence kept; it has 45 bases, read in frame from the first base. CDR1 and CDR2, per the germline V gene (reference sequence), are SEHNR and FQNEAQ.